One and the same sample provided the 27 T cell receptor beta chains below, sequenced in a study of blood T cell repertoires in COVID-19. The method was immunoSEQ multiplex PCR; TCRdb's version includes in-frame clones alone and lacks a portion of them. The table lists just over 300,000 clones, 85% to 90% of them singletons. The specimen sequenced was peripheral blood. The receptors originated from a woman aged 30 to 39 with COVID-19, enrolled during active disease.

The chain recombines TRBV19 with TRBJ2-1; TRBD2 matches 13 bases. The trim removed 5 bases at V and 10 bases at J, leaving 11 bases unmatched. CDR3 length equals 16 residues. Germline assignment: CDR1 LNHDA and CDR2 SQIVND (reference sequence). CDR3 sequence: CASSPTGLAGKEEQFF. CDR3 bases: TGTGCCAGTAGTCCGACGGGACTAGCGGGGAAGGAGGAGCAGTTCTTC.

This clone was seen more than once but under ten times. The chain is built from TRBV30 and TRBJ1-5, with TRBD1 matching 8 bases. The J segment lost 5 bases and the V segment lost 2 bases, leaving 8 bases of the junction unmatched. The length of the CDR3 is 15 residues. Germline CDR1 GTSNPN, CDR2 SVGIG (reference sequence). The CDR3 DNA sequence: TGTGCCTGGAGTCTTGGACAGGGCGGAGATCAGCCCCAGCATTTT. Translating gives CAWSLGQGGDQPQHF.

The gene calls are TRBV28 and TRBJ1-6, with a tentative D call TRBD1 (5 bases). The V end was cut by 5 bases, the J end by 9 bases, with 14 bases between. Germline CDR1 MDHEN, CDR2 SYDVKM. The CDR3 is made up of 14 amino acids. This CDR3 reads CASSPTRVGSPLHF. DNA for the CDR3: TGTGCCAGCAGTCCGACCAGGGTCGGTTCACCCCTCCACTTT.

The chain couples TRBV13 to TRBJ2-3, with unresolved D. Trimming stripped 4 bases from V and 2 bases from J, with 13 bases between. CDR3 length equals 15 residues. The germline gives CDR1 PRHDT, CDR2 FYEKMQ (reference sequence). The CDR3 DNA reads as TGTGCCAGCAGCTCCAGACTGGTCCCCACAGATACGCAGTATTTT. Amino acid sequence: CASSSRLVPTDTQYF.

This chain uses TRBV14 with TRBJ1-6; TRBD1 aligns across 7 bases. With V trimmed by 4 bases and J by 4 bases, 4 bases remained unmatched. Germline V gives CDR1 SGHDN, CDR2 FVKESK. The CDR3 length is 15 residues. CDR3 in DNA: TGTGCCAGCAGCCCCCCGGGACAGTATAATTCACCCCTCCACTTT. Translating gives CASSPPGQYNSPLHF.

V and J are TRBV6-6 and TRBJ1-5; TRBD1 might be the D (6 bases). This CDR3 spans 12 amino acids. V lost 7 bases and J lost 4, with 8 bases in between. Germline lookup yields CDR1 MNHNY and CDR2 SVGAGI (reference sequence). CDR3 region: CASNRENQPQHF. The CDR3, as DNA: TGTGCCAGCAACAGGGAAAATCAGCCCCAGCATTTT.

This rearrangement joins TRBV5-1 to TRBJ2-2; TRBD1 matches 8 bases. The CDR3 covers 17 residues. V dropped 2 bases and J dropped 0; count of bases not matched to a gene: 6. CDR1 and CDR2 from the germline V gene are SGHRS and YFSETQ. Written as DNA, the CDR3 is TGCGCCAGCAGCTTTAACCTCAGGGGGCCGAACACCGGGGAGCTGTTTTTT. This gives the protein CASSFNLRGPNTGELFF.

The chain uses TRBV27 and TRBJ1-1; the D is unclear. V shed 3 bases and J shed 0 bases, with 5 bases lying between them. Germline lookup yields CDR1 MNHEY and CDR2 SMNVEV (reference sequence). CDR3 length: 13 amino acids. CDR3 residues: CASSLNMNTEAFF. CDR3 nucleotides: TGTGCCAGCAGTTTGAACATGAACACTGAAGCTTTCTTT.

The chain combines TRBV27 with TRBJ2-7; TRBD2 aligns across 11 bases. The germline CDR1 and CDR2 sequences are MNHEY and SMNVEV (reference sequence). The CDR3 has 16 residues. J gave up 1 base and V 7 bases, and 9 bases lay outside the gene matches. The DNA for the CDR3 is TGTGCCAGCATCCTATCACTAGCGGGGGATTCCTACGAGCAGTACGTC. Protein sequence: CASILSLAGDSYEQYV.

The rearrangement links TRBV5-8 to TRBJ1-5; maybe TRBD1 (5 bases). V was clipped by 4 bases and J by 2 bases, with 13 bases between them. Looked up from germline, CDR1 is SGHTS and CDR2 is YDEGEE. The CDR3 is 15 residues long. CDR3 loop: CASSPGFLGNQPQHF. The CDR3 nucleotides read TGTGCCAGCAGCCCAGGGTTTCTAGGCAATCAGCCCCAGCATTTT.

The J gene is TRBJ2-3, the V gene TRBV4-1; 14 nucleotides line up with TRBD2. Germline V CDR1 and CDR2: MGHRA, YSYEKL. The CDR3 extends over 20 amino acids. The V and J ends lost 2 bases and 2 bases, in that order; junction bases with no gene match: 12. Here the CDR3 reads CASSQQVLRTSGGYTDTQYF. In DNA form, the CDR3 reads TGCGCCAGCAGCCAACAAGTACTCCGGACTAGCGGGGGGTACACAGATACGCAGTATTTT.

The CDR3 loop reads CATSLGTIETQYF. The CDR3 bases are TGTGCCACCAGTTTAGGCACTATCGAGACCCAGTACTTC. The rearrangement joins TRBV24-1 to TRBJ2-5, with D unclear. Trimming removed 6 bases from V and 5 bases from J, with 12 bases in between. In germline, CDR1 is KGHDR, CDR2 SFDVKD. This CDR3 spans 13 amino acids.

The chain carries TRBV14 and TRBJ1-2; D gene ambiguous. The length of the CDR3 is 15 residues. Trimming cost V 2 bases and J 8 bases, with 18 bases left between them. The germline CDR1 and CDR2 sequences are SGHDN and FVKESK. CDR3 sequence: CASSQHYYLDRGYTF. CDR3 nucleotides: TGTGCCAGCAGCCAACATTACTACCTAGATCGCGGCTACACCTTC. Using reference TRBV14 and TRBJ1-2 for the parts outside the CDR3, the full variable domain is EAGVTQFPSHSVIEKGQTVTLRCDPISGHDNLYWYRRVMGKEIKFLLHFVKESKQDESGMPNNRFLAERTGGTYSTLKVQPAELEDSGVYFCASSQHYYLDRGYTFGSGTRLTVV.

The V call is TRBV27, the J call TRBJ2-3, with 9 bases identical to TRBD2. The V segment lost 2 bases and the J segment 6 bases; nucleotides outside the gene matches: 3. Looked up from germline, CDR1 is MNHEY and CDR2 is SMNVEV (reference sequence). The CDR3 is 14 residues long. The CDR3 spells CASSLTAGGDTQYF. The CDR3 DNA reads as TGTGCCAGCAGTTTAACAGCGGGGGGCGATACGCAGTATTTT.

This chain links TRBV9 with TRBJ2-6; 7 bases match TRBD2. The CDR3 totals 14 residues. Trimming removed 3 bases from V and 11 bases from J; junction bases left unmatched: 8. Germline CDR1 is SGDLS and CDR2 is YYNGEE. As DNA, the CDR3 is TGTGCCAGCAGCGCTGGACTCGGGGGGTACGTCCTGACTTTC. Amino acid sequence: CASSAGLGGYVLTF.

CDR3 region: CASSSSLPGLAGYNEQFF. For the CDR3, the DNA is TGCGCCAGCAGCTCCTCTCTTCCCGGACTAGCGGGGTACAATGAGCAGTTCTTC. The rearrangement links TRBV5-1 to TRBJ2-1; TRBD2 matches 12 bases. The V gene's germline CDR1 is SGHRS and CDR2 YFSETQ. The CDR3 totals 18 residues. V lost 3 bases, J lost 4 bases, and 11 bases stayed unmatched.

This chain joins TRBV29-1 and TRBJ1-2; weak D call: TRBD1 (6 bases). The germline V and J ends were trimmed by 4 bases and 6 bases, with 12 bases remaining between them. Germline V gene lookup returns CDR1 SQVTM and CDR2 ANQGSEA. The CDR3 totals 12 residues. The CDR3 nucleotides are TGCAGCGTTGGAGGTGAGGGGGATGGCTACACCTTC. This encodes CSVGGEGDGYTF.

The chain joins TRBV29-1 to TRBJ1-2; 9 bases match TRBD1. The CDR3 has 13 residues. Per the germline V gene, CDR1 is SQVTM and CDR2 is ANQGSEA. V trimming: 4 bases; J trimming: 4 bases; junction bases outside the gene matches: 4. The CDR3 DNA reads as TGCAGCGTTGGGGGGGGACAGGGCTATGGCTACACCTTC. Protein: CSVGGGQGYGYTF.

This chain links TRBV6-5 with TRBJ1-6, with D maybe TRBD1 (6 bases). V lost 0 bases and J lost 7, with 13 bases in between. The germline gives CDR1 MNHEY, CDR2 SVGAGI. This CDR3 has 16 residues. Written as DNA, the CDR3 is TGTGCCAGCAGTTACTCCTTCAGGGGCCGGAATTCACCCCTCCACTTT. Its translation: CASSYSFRGRNSPLHF.

The rearrangement links TRBV2 to TRBJ1-3; possibly TRBD1 for D (6 bases). This CDR3 spans 19 amino acids. Germline V gene lookup returns CDR1 SNHLY and CDR2 FYNNEI. The V end was cut by 4 bases, the J end by 0 bases, with 22 bases between. CDR3 sequence (DNA): TGTGCCAGCAGTGGCCGGGCCCAGGGGTTGTCTCTCTCTGGAAACACCATATATTTT. It encodes CASSGRAQGLSLSGNTIYF.

CDR3 bases: TGTGCCAGCACCCACGGGGGGGGTGGGGACAATGAGCAGTTCTTC. Translation gives CASTHGGGGDNEQFF. The V call is TRBV28, the J call TRBJ2-1, with TRBD2 identical over 8 bases. The CDR3 is 15 amino acids. The V gene end was trimmed by 7 bases and the J gene end by 5 bases; junction bases not matched to a gene: 10. CDR1 and CDR2 from the germline V gene are MDHEN and SYDVKM.

The rearrangement links TRBV11-2 to TRBJ2-1; TRBD2 matches 14 bases. CDR1 and CDR2 from the germline V gene are SGHAT and FQNNGV. The CDR3 totals 17 residues. J was trimmed by 6 bases and V by 5 bases; bases with no gene match: 9. CDR3 sequence (DNA): TGTGCCAGCAGCCGGACTAGCGGGGGGTCCGCGCTCAATGAGCAGTTCTTC. Its protein is CASSRTSGGSALNEQFF. Based on the CDR3 plus reference TRBV11-2 and TRBJ2-1, the full variable domain is EAGVAQSPRYKIIEKRQSVAFWCNPISGHATLYWYQQILGQGPKLLIQFQNNGVVDDSQLPKDRFSAERLKGVDSTLKIQPAKLEDSAVYLCASSRTSGGSALNEQFFGPGTRLTVL.

V usage is TRBV7-3 and J usage is TRBJ2-1; tentative D call: TRBD1 (6 bases). Germline V gene sequence: CDR1 SGHTA, CDR2 FQGTGA. Trimming removed 4 bases from V and 4 bases from J, with 11 bases in between. CDR3 size: 14 residues. This CDR3 reads CASSSQGRYNEQFF. CDR3 DNA: TGTGCCAGCAGCTCCCAGGGGAGATACAATGAGCAGTTCTTC.

A few counts support this clone. The V call is TRBV4-2, the J call TRBJ2-7, with D possibly TRBD2 on 5 matching bases. CDR3 length: 14 amino acids. V lost 0 bases, J lost 6 bases, and 12 bases lay in between. The V gene's germline CDR1 is LGHNA and CDR2 YNFKEQ. The CDR3 DNA follows: TGTGCCAGCAGCCAAGATGTGCTAGCTGGCGAGCAGTACGTC. Translating gives CASSQDVLAGEQYV.

The chain is built from TRBV27 and TRBJ2-3, with D tentatively TRBD1 (6 bases). This CDR3 is 13 amino acids long. Trimming removed 8 bases at V and 3 bases at J, with 12 bases between. The V gene's germline CDR1 is MNHEY and CDR2 SMNVEV (reference sequence). CDR3 in amino acids: CASGPGQTDTQYF. Written as DNA, the CDR3 is TGTGCCAGCGGACCGGGACAAACAGATACGCAGTATTTT.

The CDR3 protein is CATSQISGGRYEQFF. The CDR3 DNA sequence: TGTGCCACCAGTCAAATTAGCGGGGGGAGATATGAGCAGTTCTTC. The rearrangement uses TRBV24-1 and TRBJ2-1, with 10 nucleotides matching TRBD2. V was pared by 6 bases and J by 8 bases, with 9 bases of the junction left unmatched. The CDR3 is made up of 15 amino acids. Germline CDR1 KGHDR, CDR2 SFDVKD.

This clone was seen more than once but under ten times. J is TRBJ1-2 and V is TRBV4-2, with TRBD1 matching 9 bases. V lost 5 bases to trimming and J lost 6 bases; unmatched junction nucleotides: 7. The CDR3 runs to 14 residues. Germline V gives CDR1 LGHNA, CDR2 YNFKEQ. CDR3 loop: CASSDTGGADGYTF. CDR3 DNA: TGTGCCAGCAGCGATACAGGGGGCGCGGATGGCTACACCTTC.